The rows below give T cell receptor beta chains drawn from one sample of a study of CD8 T cells in Susac syndrome. MiXCR was run by TCRdb on the immunoSEQ multiplex PCR reads, yielding one entry per CDR3 protein. Of some 110,000 distinct CDR3 sequences listed, 93% are singletons. The sequencing sample was made of CD4+ T cells from PBMCs. Receptor source: a human donor with multiple sclerosis. CDR3s include the opening cysteine and the closing phenylalanine or tryptophan. A D gene is named only where the DNA matches it firmly.

>TRBJ2-7|TRBV28|.
TGTGCCAGCAGTCGATCCCGGGGTTCCTACGAGCAGTACTTC
CASSRSRGSYEQYF
>TRBJ1-6|TRBV3-1|.
TGTGCCAGCAGCCACACGGACCGTTATTCACCCCTCCACTTT
CASSHTDRYSPLHF
>TRBJ2-7|TRBV13|.
TGTGCCAGCAGCTTAGGTGTCGAGCAGTACTTC
CASSLGVEQYF
>TRBJ2-3|TRBV7-3|TRBD2
TGTGCCAGCAGCGTCGCGGGGGGGTACACAGATACGCAGTATTTT
CASSVAGGYTDTQYF
>TRBJ2-7|TRBV14|TRBD2
TGTGCCAGCAGCCAGGAGGTTAGCGGGATCTACGAGCAGTACTTC
CASSQEVSGIYEQYF
>TRBJ2-4|TRBV15|TRBD1
TGTGCCACCAGTCTCGACAGGGTTGGCAAAAACATTCAGTACTTC
CATSLDRVGKNIQYF
>TRBJ2-2|TRBV12-3/TRBV12-4|.
TGTGCCAGCAGCACCTTTTGGACCGGGGAGCTGTTTTTT
CASSTFWTGELFF
>TRBJ2-1|TRBV5-8|TRBD2
TGTGCCACCCCCGGGACTAGGGACAATGAGCAGTTCTTC
CATPGTRDNEQFF
>TRBJ2-5|TRBV6-5|TRBD1
TGTGCCAGCAGGCCACAGGGGTACCAAGAGACCCAGTACTTC
CASRPQGYQETQYF
>TRBJ1-4|TRBV28|TRBD1
TGTGCCAGCAGCCCCAGGGGGGGAACTAATGAAAAACTGTTTTTT
CASSPRGGTNEKLFF
>TRBJ1-4|TRBV7-9|TRBD1
TGTGCCAGCAGCTCCGACAGGGGAGGAGAAAAACTGTTTTTT
CASSSDRGGEKLFF
>TRBJ2-7|TRBV30|.
TGTGCCTGGACCCAGGGGTCCTACGAGCAGTACTTC
CAWTQGSYEQYF
>TRBJ2-1|TRBV20-1|TRBD2
TGCAGTGCTACCTTAGCGGGGGGGTTATACAATGAGCAGTTCTTC
CSATLAGGLYNEQFF
>TRBJ1-5|TRBV25-1|.
TGTGCCAGCAGTGAAAAGGGATTCCAGCCCCAGCATTTT
CASSEKGFQPQHF
>TRBJ1-4|TRBV29-1|.
TGCAGTGTTGTGGGCCAAGACCATGAAAAACTGTTTTTT
CSVVGQDHEKLFF